These 32 T cell receptor beta chains originate from one sample sequenced in a study of technical replicates of blood from a few donors. Measured with immunoSEQ multiplex PCR; TCRdb has only the in-frame clones, and not every one. In the table there are some 93,000 clones, around 96% of which are singletons. Sequenced input: T cells isolated from PBMCs. All receptors derive from a human donor in good health.

The CDR3 sequence: CASSLDQGPNGYTF. The CDR3 nucleotides read TGTGCCAGCAGCTTAGATCAGGGGCCTAATGGCTACACCTTC. The chain is built from TRBV11-2 and TRBJ1-2; D may be TRBD1 (6 bases). CDR3 length: 14 residues. Germline values: CDR1 SGHAT, CDR2 FQNNGV. V dropped 0 bases and J dropped 6 bases, with 11 bases sitting between them.

The chain carries TRBV7-8 and TRBJ2-3, with unresolved D. V lost 6 bases to trimming and J lost 4 bases, with 8 bases between them. CDR1 is SGHVS, CDR2 FQNEAQ, per germline. This CDR3 has 12 amino acids. CDR3 sequence: CASRPQSDTQYF. The CDR3 region has the DNA TGTGCCAGCAGACCACAGTCAGATACGCAGTATTTT.

The chain employs TRBV4-1 and TRBJ1-3; D is unresolved. Germline lookup yields CDR1 MGHRA and CDR2 YSYEKL. This CDR3 is 15 amino acids long. The V gene lost 2 bases and the J gene lost 0 bases, with 8 bases spanning the gap. In DNA, the CDR3 is TGCGCCAGCAGCCAACCCGCGCACTCTGGAAACACCATATATTTT. Translating it yields CASSQPAHSGNTIYF.

The chain uses TRBV18 and TRBJ2-3, with 7 bases that match TRBD2. The CDR3 runs 15 residues. Germline CDR1 KGHSH, CDR2 LQKENI. Unmatched junction bases numbered 9, after V lost 6 bases and J lost 3 bases. In nucleotides, the CDR3 is TGTGCCAGCTCGTCCCCGGGAGGCAGAACAGATACGCAGTATTTT. It yields the protein CASSSPGGRTDTQYF.

This chain connects TRBV4-1 to TRBJ2-1; D is possibly TRBD2 (6 bases). Per germline, CDR1 MGHRA and CDR2 YSYEKL. The CDR3 has 16 residues. V was cut by 0 bases and J by 4 bases, with 13 bases left in between. The CDR3 sequence: CASSQDVRDSYNEQFF. Written as DNA, the CDR3 is TGCGCCAGCAGCCAAGATGTAAGGGACTCTTACAATGAGCAGTTCTTC.

The chain combines TRBV18 with TRBJ2-1; the match to TRBD2 covers 9 bases. There are 18 residues in the CDR3. CDR1 and CDR2 (germline): KGHSH, LQKENI. V gave up 4 bases and J gave up 5 bases; unmatched junction bases: 15. The CDR3 nucleotides read TGTGCCAGCTCACTATCACCCCGCGGGACTAGCACACACAATGAGCAGTTCTTC. It specifies CASSLSPRGTSTHNEQFF.

The chain uses TRBV28 and TRBJ1-2, with 12 bases identical to TRBD1. The germline V gene encodes CDR1 MDHEN and CDR2 SYDVKM. The CDR3 runs to 14 residues. Trimming cost V 6 bases and J 5 bases; bases outside gene matches: 4. CDR3 protein: CASRPGQGAYGYTF. The CDR3 DNA is TGTGCCAGCAGACCGGGACAGGGGGCGTATGGCTACACCTTC.

The rearrangement joins TRBV6-5 to TRBJ2-3, with D uncertain. Germline V gene data show CDR1 as MNHEY and CDR2 as SVGAGI. The V and J ends lost 0 bases and 7 bases respectively, with 17 bases between them. The CDR3 length is 16 residues. The CDR3 spells CASSYSIEVGVNTQYF. CDR3 nucleotide sequence: TGTGCCAGCAGTTACTCGATAGAAGTAGGAGTGAATACGCAGTATTTT.

The rearrangement joins TRBV6-1 to TRBJ1-2; D is undetermined. V was clipped by 0 bases and J by 4 bases, with 12 bases between them. Germline CDR1 and CDR2: MNHNS and SASEGT. The CDR3 has 15 residues. The CDR3 sequence: CASSEALQHGYGYTF. CDR3 nucleotides: TGTGCCAGCAGTGAAGCGCTACAGCACGGCTATGGCTACACCTTC.

V and J are TRBV4-1 and TRBJ2-1; 10 bases fit TRBD1. The CDR3 sequence is 16 residues long. Germline V gives CDR1 MGHRA, CDR2 YSYEKL. Losses at the gene ends were 3 bases for V and 4 bases for J; bases not matched to a gene: 6. For the CDR3, the DNA is TGCGCCAGCAGCCAGCCGGGACAGGGGCCTTACAATGAGCAGTTCTTC. It codes for CASSQPGQGPYNEQFF.

The V call is TRBV18, the J call TRBJ2-7, with 7 bases fitting TRBD1. This CDR3 region has 15 residues. CDR1 KGHSH and CDR2 LQKENI come from the germline V gene. After removal of 3 bases from V and 3 bases from J, the junction contained 8 bases not matched to a gene. The CDR3 coding sequence is TGTGCCAGCTCACCGAAGACAGGGCAAGACTACGAGCAGTACTTC. Translated, it gives CASSPKTGQDYEQYF.

The chain couples TRBV7-9 to TRBJ2-4; tentative D call: TRBD1 (6 bases). The V and J ends lost 4 bases and 5 bases respectively, with 27 bases between them. This CDR3 region has 19 residues. The V gene's germline CDR1 is SEHNR and CDR2 FQNEAQ (reference sequence). CDR3 amino acids: CASSYRALNGTGKENIQYF. The DNA for the CDR3 is TGTGCCAGCAGCTACAGGGCCTTAAATGGAACAGGGAAGGAAAACATTCAGTACTTC.

The CDR3 bases are TGTGCCAGCAGCTTGGTAACAGGGGGGTATGAAAAACTGTTTTTT. As protein: CASSLVTGGYEKLFF. The V gene is TRBV5-6, the J gene TRBJ1-4; 8 bases fit TRBD1. Unmatched junction bases numbered 4, after V lost 0 bases and J lost 6 bases. Germline CDR1 and CDR2: SGHDT and YYEEEE. This CDR3 is 15 amino acids long.

This chain connects TRBV7-6 to TRBJ2-1; D gene ambiguous. The germline V gene has CDR1 SGHVS and CDR2 FNYEAQ. The CDR3 is made up of 14 amino acids. The V end was cut by 0 bases, the J end by 6 bases, with 9 bases between. The chain's CDR3 is CASSLAGPGNEQFF. CDR3 nucleotides: TGTGCCAGCAGCTTAGCGGGCCCCGGCAATGAGCAGTTCTTC. The entire variable domain, with the rest obtained from reference TRBV7-6 and TRBJ2-1, is as follows: GAGVSQSPRYKVTKRGQDVALRCDPISGHVSLYWYRQALGQGPEFLTYFNYEAQQDKSGLPNDRFSAERPEGSISTLTIQRTEQRDSAMYRCASSLAGPGNEQFFGPGTRLTVL.

The rearrangement links TRBV6-1 to TRBJ2-3, with D uncertain. CDR3 size: 17 residues. Trimming stripped 1 base from V and 4 bases from J, with 18 bases between. Germline V lookup: CDR1 MNHNS, CDR2 SASEGT. CDR3 sequence (DNA): TGTGCCAGCAGTGAAGACTATGGCGGAAATCTCGCAGATACGCAGTATTTT. Protein sequence: CASSEDYGGNLADTQYF.

The chain joins TRBV4-1 to TRBJ1-3, with TRBD1 matching 7 bases. Germline trimming cut 5 bases from V and 4 bases from J; bases unmatched to any gene: 11. The germline gives CDR1 MGHRA, CDR2 YSYEKL. CDR3 length equals 16 residues. The CDR3 DNA is TGCGCCAGCAGCAACCGACAGGGAAAAGCGGGAAACACCATATATTTT. It yields the protein CASSNRQGKAGNTIYF.

The chain has TRBV9 and TRBJ2-1, with D tentatively TRBD1 (6 bases). Germline V CDR1 and CDR2: SGDLS, YYNGEE. The germline V and J ends were trimmed by 0 bases and 0 bases, with 10 bases remaining between them. The CDR3 has 16 amino acids. As DNA, the CDR3 is TGTGCCAGCAGCGTAGGAGGGGGAGACTCCTACAATGAGCAGTTCTTC. Protein sequence: CASSVGGGDSYNEQFF.

The genes are TRBV5-1 and TRBJ1-2; possible D gene TRBD1, 6 bases. The V and J ends lost 3 bases and 4 bases respectively, with 16 bases between them. The germline V gene encodes CDR1 SGHRS and CDR2 YFSETQ. The CDR3 runs to 15 residues. For the CDR3, the DNA is TGCGCCAGCAGCTCCTCAATCCGAGGGGGCTATGGCTACACCTTC. It codes for CASSSSIRGGYGYTF. The variable domain in full, completed from reference TRBV5-1 and TRBJ1-2, reads KAGVTQTPRYLIKTRGQQVTLSCSPISGHRSVSWYQQTPGQGLQFLFEYFSETQRNKGNFPGRFSGRQFSNSRSEMNVSTLELGDSALYLCASSSSIRGGYGYTFGSGTRLTVV.

J is TRBJ2-3 and V is TRBV7-9, with D possibly being TRBD1 (7 bases). The CDR3 is 14 residues long. V shed 6 bases and J shed 5 bases, with 15 bases lying between them. Germline V gene sequence: CDR1 SEHNR, CDR2 FQNEAQ (reference sequence). The CDR3 region has the DNA TGTGCCAGCAGGTTCAGGGGGGCAATAGATACGCAGTATTTT. It codes for CASRFRGAIDTQYF.

The gene calls are TRBV5-1 and TRBJ1-5; 9 nucleotides agree with TRBD1. Per germline, CDR1 SGHRS and CDR2 YFSETQ. This CDR3 spans 16 amino acids. V lost 0 bases and J lost 6; bases outside the gene matches: 7. DNA for the CDR3: TGCGCCAGCAGCTTGGGGATAACAGGGGGCGGTCAGCCCCAGCATTTT. Encoded protein: CASSLGITGGGQPQHF.

V is TRBV5-4 and J is TRBJ2-1, with a possible D match to TRBD1 (6 bases). Germline CDR1 SGHNT, CDR2 YYREEE (reference sequence). Trimming took 3 bases from V and 6 from J, leaving 13 bases between them. This CDR3 comprises 14 residues. The CDR3: CASSSRQDSNEQFF. CDR3 DNA: TGTGCCAGCAGCTCGCGGCAGGACAGCAATGAGCAGTTCTTC.

The CDR3 DNA sequence: TGTGCCAGCAGCTTGGTTGGGGCCCCCAGGAGCTATGGCTACACCTTC. This sequence encodes CASSLVGAPRSYGYTF. The chain carries TRBV5-8 and TRBJ1-2; the D gene is possibly TRBD1 (5 bases). Trimming left V 0 bases short and J 4 bases short, with 16 bases between. The CDR3 totals 16 residues. Germline V gives CDR1 SGHTS, CDR2 YDEGEE. Full variable domain (outside the CDR3, taken from reference TRBV5-8 and TRBJ1-2): EAGVTQSPTHLIKTRGQQATLRCSPISGHTSVYWYQQALGLGLQFLLWYDEGEERNRGNFPPRFSGRQFPNYSSELNVNALELEDSALYLCASSLVGAPRSYGYTFGSGTRLTVV.

The CDR3 region has the DNA TGTGCCAGCAGCTCTAGTGGACAGGGCGATGGAGGCTACACCTTC. It encodes CASSSSGQGDGGYTF. The chain combines TRBV7-3 with TRBJ1-2, with 8 positions matching TRBD1. CDR1 and CDR2 (germline): SGHTA, FQGTGA. The CDR3 length is 15 residues. The junction had 12 bases not matched to a gene; V was cut back by 4 bases and J by 8 bases.

V and J are TRBV18 and TRBJ2-1; 11 positions match TRBD2. The V segment lost 3 bases and the J segment 9 bases; nucleotides outside the gene matches: 7. The CDR3 length is 15 residues. From germline, CDR1 is KGHSH and CDR2 LQKENI. CDR3 coding DNA: TGTGCCAGCTCACCGGCGACTAGCGGGAAAAGTGAGCAGTTCTTC. This gives the protein CASSPATSGKSEQFF. Full variable domain (remainder filled in from reference TRBV18 and TRBJ2-1): NAGVMQNPRHLVRRRGQEARLRCSPMKGHSHVYWYRQLPEEGLKFMVYLQKENIIDESGMPKERFSAEFPKEGPSILRIQQVVRGDSAAYFCASSPATSGKSEQFFGPGTRLTVL.

The rearrangement joins TRBV5-6 to TRBJ2-3; 13 nucleotides align to TRBD2. The CDR3 covers 17 residues. With 4 bases clipped from V and 5 bases from J, the junction kept 10 bases outside the gene matches. Germline V gives CDR1 SGHDT, CDR2 YYEEEE. The CDR3 is CASSIDPGLAGEDTQYF. Here the CDR3 DNA reads TGTGCCAGCAGCATCGACCCTGGACTAGCGGGGGAAGATACGCAGTATTTT.

The chain uses TRBV11-2 and TRBJ2-3, with TRBD2 matching over 7 bases. Germline assignment: CDR1 SGHAT and CDR2 FQNNGV. Trimming cost V 7 bases and J 0 bases; bases outside gene matches: 7. The length of the CDR3 is 15 residues. The CDR3 DNA reads TGTGCCAGCACAGGTGGTAGCGGGAGCACAGATACGCAGTATTTT. The encoded protein is CASTGGSGSTDTQYF. The full variable domain, completed using reference TRBV11-2 and TRBJ2-3, is EAGVAQSPRYKIIEKRQSVAFWCNPISGHATLYWYQQILGQGPKLLIQFQNNGVVDDSQLPKDRFSAERLKGVDSTLKIQPAKLEDSAVYLCASTGGSGSTDTQYFGPGTRLTVL.

The chain joins TRBV15 to TRBJ2-1; 9 bases map to TRBD2. J gave up 5 bases and V 0 bases, and 5 bases lay outside the gene matches. The V gene's germline CDR1 is LNHNV and CDR2 YYDKDF (reference sequence). The CDR3 sequence is 16 residues long. In DNA, the CDR3 is TGTGCCACCAGCAGAGAAAGACTAGCGGCCCACAATGAGCAGTTCTTC. This encodes CATSRERLAAHNEQFF.

Note on this clone: One end of the junction fails to match germline, which may point to a read error. The sample has other DNA sequences that encode this CDR3 too. This rearrangement joins TRBV7-9 to TRBJ2-7; TRBD1 aligns across 8 bases. The germline gives CDR1 SEHNR, CDR2 FQNEAQ (reference sequence). The CDR3 covers 18 residues. The DNA for the CDR3 is TGTGCCAGCAGCTCCGTCACACCTCTTCCGGGACAGGCCTACGAGCAATACTTC. Residues: CASSSVTPLPGQAYEQYF.

The CDR3 nucleotides read TGTGCCAGCAGAGAAAACCGGGGAGGAGCCTACACAGATACGCAGTATTTT. Its protein is CASRENRGGAYTDTQYF. The chain uses TRBV6-1 and TRBJ2-3, with D tentatively TRBD2 (6 bases). CDR1 MNHNS and CDR2 SASEGT come from the germline V gene. V was shortened by 6 bases and J by 2 bases, with 21 bases between the two germline ends. The CDR3 consists of 17 residues.

The V call is TRBV5-5, the J call TRBJ2-7, with TRBD2 matching 9 bases. Germline CDR1 and CDR2: SGHKS and YYEKEE (reference sequence). V lost 2 bases, J lost 2 bases, and 2 bases stayed unmatched. The CDR3 is made up of 14 amino acids. CDR3 protein: CASSFGTSPYEQYF. CDR3 nucleotide sequence: TGTGCCAGCAGCTTCGGGACTAGCCCCTACGAGCAGTACTTC. The whole variable domain, filled in from reference TRBV5-5 and TRBJ2-7, reads DAGVTQSPTHLIKTRGQQVTLRCSPISGHKSVSWYQQVLGQGPQFIFQYYEKEERGRGNFPDRFSARQFPNYSSELNVNALLLGDSALYLCASSFGTSPYEQYFGPGTRLTVT.

The chain couples TRBV5-4 to TRBJ1-2, with 8 bases fitting TRBD1. The CDR3 loop spans 14 amino acids. V lost 4 bases, J lost 7 bases, and 9 bases stayed unmatched. The germline CDR1 and CDR2 sequences are SGHNT and YYREEE (reference sequence). CDR3 DNA sequence: TGTGCCAGCAGCCCAAACAGGGGGGAGTTTGGCTACACCTTC. Protein product: CASSPNRGEFGYTF. Looking up the rest from reference TRBV5-4 and TRBJ1-2 gives the full variable domain: ETGVTQSPTHLIKTRGQQVTLRCSSQSGHNTVSWYQQALGQGPQFIFQYYREEENGRGNFPPRFSGLQFPNYSSELNVNALELDDSALYLCASSPNRGEFGYTFGSGTRLTVV.

The chain couples TRBV7-9 to TRBJ1-5; D not resolved. The germline V gene encodes CDR1 SEHNR and CDR2 FQNEAQ (reference sequence). V lost 1 base and J lost 4, with 5 bases in between. The CDR3 loop spans 13 amino acids. CDR3 nucleotides: TGTGCCAGCAGCTTAGGGAGAAATCAGCCCCAGCATTTT. Its protein product is CASSLGRNQPQHF.